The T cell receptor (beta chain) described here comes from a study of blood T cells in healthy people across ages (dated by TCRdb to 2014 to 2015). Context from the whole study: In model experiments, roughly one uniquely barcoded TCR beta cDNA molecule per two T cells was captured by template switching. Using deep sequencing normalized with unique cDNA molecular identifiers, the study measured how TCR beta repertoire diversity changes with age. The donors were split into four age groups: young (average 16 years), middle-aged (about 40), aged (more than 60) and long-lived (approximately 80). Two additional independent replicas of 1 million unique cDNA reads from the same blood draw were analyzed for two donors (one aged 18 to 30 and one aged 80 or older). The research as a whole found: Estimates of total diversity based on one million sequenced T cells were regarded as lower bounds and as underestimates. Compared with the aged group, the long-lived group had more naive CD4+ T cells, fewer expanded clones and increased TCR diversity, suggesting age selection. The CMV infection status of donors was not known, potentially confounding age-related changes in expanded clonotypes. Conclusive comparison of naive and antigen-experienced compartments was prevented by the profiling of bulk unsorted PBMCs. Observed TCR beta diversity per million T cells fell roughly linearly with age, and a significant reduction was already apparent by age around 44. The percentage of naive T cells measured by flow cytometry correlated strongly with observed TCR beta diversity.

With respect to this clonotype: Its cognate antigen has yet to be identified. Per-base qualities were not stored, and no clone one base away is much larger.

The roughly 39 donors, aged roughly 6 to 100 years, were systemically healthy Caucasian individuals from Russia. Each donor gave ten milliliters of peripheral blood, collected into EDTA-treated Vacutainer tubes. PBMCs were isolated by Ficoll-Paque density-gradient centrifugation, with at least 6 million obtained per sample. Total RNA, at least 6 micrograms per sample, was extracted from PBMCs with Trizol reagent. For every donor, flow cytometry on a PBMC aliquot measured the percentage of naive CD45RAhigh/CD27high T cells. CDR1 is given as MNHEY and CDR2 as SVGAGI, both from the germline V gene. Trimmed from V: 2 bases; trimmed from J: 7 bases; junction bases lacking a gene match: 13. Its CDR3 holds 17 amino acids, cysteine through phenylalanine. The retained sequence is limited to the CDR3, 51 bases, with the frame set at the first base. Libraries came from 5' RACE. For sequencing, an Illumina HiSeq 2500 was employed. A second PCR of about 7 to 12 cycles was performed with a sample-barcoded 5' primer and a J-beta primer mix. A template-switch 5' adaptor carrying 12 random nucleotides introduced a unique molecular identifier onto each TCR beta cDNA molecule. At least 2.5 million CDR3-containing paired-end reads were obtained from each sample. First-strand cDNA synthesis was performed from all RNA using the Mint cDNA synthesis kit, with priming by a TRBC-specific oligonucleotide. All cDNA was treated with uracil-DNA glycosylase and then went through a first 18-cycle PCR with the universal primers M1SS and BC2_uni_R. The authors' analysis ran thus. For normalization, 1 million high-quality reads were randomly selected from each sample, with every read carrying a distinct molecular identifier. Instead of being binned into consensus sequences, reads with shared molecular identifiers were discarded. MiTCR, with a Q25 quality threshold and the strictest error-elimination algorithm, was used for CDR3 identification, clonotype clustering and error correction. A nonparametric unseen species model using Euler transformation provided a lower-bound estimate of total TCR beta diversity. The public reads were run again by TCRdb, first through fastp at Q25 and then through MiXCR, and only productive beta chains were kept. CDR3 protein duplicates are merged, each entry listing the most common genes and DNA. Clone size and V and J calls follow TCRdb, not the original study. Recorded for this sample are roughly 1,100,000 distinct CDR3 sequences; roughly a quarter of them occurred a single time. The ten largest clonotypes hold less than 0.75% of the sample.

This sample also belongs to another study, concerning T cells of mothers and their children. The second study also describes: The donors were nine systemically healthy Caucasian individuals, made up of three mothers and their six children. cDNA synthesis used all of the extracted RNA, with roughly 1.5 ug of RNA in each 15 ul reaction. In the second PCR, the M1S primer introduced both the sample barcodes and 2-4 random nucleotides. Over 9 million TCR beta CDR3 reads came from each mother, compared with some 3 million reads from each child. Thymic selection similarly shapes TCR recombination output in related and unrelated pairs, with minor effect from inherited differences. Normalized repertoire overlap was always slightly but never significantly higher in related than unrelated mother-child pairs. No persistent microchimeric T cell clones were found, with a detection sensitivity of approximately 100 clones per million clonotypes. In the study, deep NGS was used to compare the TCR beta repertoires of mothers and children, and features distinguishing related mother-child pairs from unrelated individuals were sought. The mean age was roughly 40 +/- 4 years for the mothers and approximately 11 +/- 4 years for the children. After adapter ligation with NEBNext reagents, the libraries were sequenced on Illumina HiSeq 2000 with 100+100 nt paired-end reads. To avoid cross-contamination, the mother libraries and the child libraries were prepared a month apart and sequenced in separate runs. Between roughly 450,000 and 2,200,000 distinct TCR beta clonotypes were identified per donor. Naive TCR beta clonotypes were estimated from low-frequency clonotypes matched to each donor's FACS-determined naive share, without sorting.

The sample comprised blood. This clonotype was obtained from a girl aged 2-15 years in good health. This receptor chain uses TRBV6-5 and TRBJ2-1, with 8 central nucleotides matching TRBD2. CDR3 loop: CASSYGGGDPGGNEQFF. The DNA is TGTGCCAGCAGTTACGGGGGAGGAGACCCGGGGGGGAATGAGCAGTTCTTC.